This paragraph reports one T cell receptor beta chain. V lost 3 bases and J lost 8; bases outside the gene matches: 6. This CDR3 region has 16 residues. Per germline, CDR1 SGHTA and CDR2 FQGTGA. The data were obtained in a study of PD-1 blockade in mismatch repair-deficient tumors. The method was immunoSEQ multiplex PCR; TCRdb's version includes in-frame clones alone and lacks a portion of them. Counted here are roughly 70,000 clones, more than 75% occurring once; the ten biggest clones make up 5% to 6.5%. The sequencing here drew on peripheral blood, taken 2 weeks after starting pembrolizumab. The rearrangement links TRBV7-3 to TRBJ2-1, with 14 bases that match TRBD2. The clonotype originates from an adult with mismatch repair-deficient cancer. CDR3 nucleotides: TGTGCCAGCAGCTTGCGGACTAGCGGGAGGATTGATGAGCAGTTCTTC. Amino acid sequence: CASSLRTSGRIDEQFF.